The clone carrying this T cell receptor (beta chain) showed up many times. A single base separates this from a much larger clone, so it may be a read error. Distinct nucleotide sequences in the sample also encode this CDR3. With MiXCR, TCRdb reprocessed the PCR reads. The sample consists of about 35,000 clones, roughly 15% of them appearing once. This entry is derived from a study of metastatic and nonmetastatic thyroid tumors. In germline, CDR1 is SGHTA, CDR2 FQGNSA. The CDR3 runs to 16 residues. Each patient came to thyroid surgery without any prior treatment (of any kind). The chain links TRBV7-2 to TRBJ1-4; D possibly corresponds to TRBD1 (5 bases). This TCR was recovered from a male donor with papillary thyroid cancer or a benign thyroid nodule (not recorded which). Some clones in this sample may be carry-over from other donors' samples. The source material was blood. The CDR3 nucleotides are TGTGCCAGCAGCCCCGGCGCAGGGAAAGAGGATGAAAAACTGTTTTTC. Its translation: CASSPGAGKEDEKLFF.